This TCR beta chain was captured in a study of blood T cell repertoires in COVID-19. Overall study context: Acute-phase and convalescent COVID-19 samples originated in the United States, Italy and Spain. T cells, B-cell-depleted T cells, or PBMCs supplied cDNA or gDNA.

This CDR3 is 14 amino acids long. Germline V gives CDR1 MDHEN, CDR2 SYDVKM. Between the trimmed V and J ends, which lost 1 base and 3 bases, there was a span of 10 bases. Data came from immunoSEQ multiplex PCR; TCRdb stores just in-frame clones and leaves some out. The repertoire holds about 36,000 clones, with approximately 86% as singletons. The chain uses TRBV28 and TRBJ2-7; tentatively, D is TRBD2 (5 bases). The source of this sequence is a human donor in a cohort sampled during active COVID-19. Sequenced sample: peripheral blood. This chain's CDR3 is CASSLFGIYYEQYF. CDR3 sequence (DNA): TGTGCCAGCAGTTTATTCGGGATATACTACGAGCAGTACTTC.